This T cell receptor (beta chain) was found in a study of OX40 agonist ivuxolimab in advanced cancers. For the study at large: Patients assigned to dose escalation were diagnosed with hepatocellular carcinoma, melanoma, renal cell or head and neck cancer.

Assay: immunoSEQ multiplex PCR; the TCRdb copy retains only in-frame clones and omits some. The sample yields tens of thousands of clones, 70% to 85% seen once. Trimming stripped 2 bases from V and 8 bases from J, with 7 bases between. Per the germline V gene, CDR1 is SGDLS and CDR2 is YYNGEE. CDR3 length: 12 residues. Systemic immunosuppression or autoimmune disease history was grounds to exclude patients. The J gene is TRBJ2-2, the V gene TRBV9; D ambiguous. The specimen was CD4+ or CD8+ T cells sorted from blood, collected in a trial of the OX40 agonist ivuxolimab. The sequence came from an adult with an advanced solid tumor such as melanoma, head and neck, liver or kidney cancer. The CDR3 loop is CASSVTEGELFF. CDR3 in DNA: TGTGCCAGCAGCGTTACGGAGGGGGAGCTGTTTTTT.